This TCR beta chain comes out of a study of T cells in Graves' hyperthyroidism and ophthalmopathy. At the level of the study: At the time of initial diagnosis and before any treatment, peripheral blood was collected.

In the case of this clonotype: Its target is unknown.

The study, taken as a whole, reports: The model forecast ophthalmopathy, anticipating it by a median approximately 6 months before onset.

Researchers took RNA transcripts and amplified the TCR beta CDR3 regions from them. Primed by the HTBI set, a first-round RT-PCR was run on the TCR CDR3. TCRdb used MiXCR to reprocess the multiplex PCR reads, holding one entry per CDR3 protein. The table lists a few hundred thousand distinct CDR3 sequences, 15% to 17% of them singletons. The hyperthyroidism was newly diagnosed and had lasted under 2 months; the patients were aged 18 to 65. Uncontrolled infection, other autoimmune disease, pregnancy or lactation barred patients from enrollment. The germline V gene encodes CDR1 DFQATT and CDR2 SNEGSKA (reference sequence). V shed 2 bases and J shed 5 bases, with 15 bases lying between them. The CDR3 is 15 residues long.

This chain joins TRBV20-1 and TRBJ2-2; perhaps D is TRBD1 or TRBD2 (5 bases each). The sequence derives from a woman younger than 35 with Graves' hyperthyroidism that later progressed to Graves' ophthalmopathy. Sequencing used blood. The CDR3 loop is CSARRGGSGTGELFF. The CDR3 nucleotides are TGCAGTGCTAGAAGGGGTGGGAGCGGAACCGGGGAGCTGTTTTTT.